The clone carrying this T cell receptor beta chain occurred a few times. Germline lookup yields CDR1 MNHEY and CDR2 SVGAGI. This CDR3 comprises 13 residues. V was cut by 0 bases and J by 4 bases, with 6 bases left in between. The sample originates from a study of neurological immune-mediated disorders. TCRdb redid the calling of the 5' RACE reads with MiXCR, one entry per CDR3 protein. The sample lists under 70,000 distinct CDR3 sequences, 2.5% to 4% seen once, with roughly 5% in the top ten. Sequencing used PBMCs. The genes are TRBV6-5 and TRBJ1-1, with D perhaps TRBD1 (6 bases). The TCR sequence derives from a woman aged 45-65 years with multiple sclerosis. The CDR3 loop reads CASSYSGGTEAFF. CDR3 in DNA: TGTGCCAGCAGTTACTCAGGGGGCACTGAAGCTTTCTTT.